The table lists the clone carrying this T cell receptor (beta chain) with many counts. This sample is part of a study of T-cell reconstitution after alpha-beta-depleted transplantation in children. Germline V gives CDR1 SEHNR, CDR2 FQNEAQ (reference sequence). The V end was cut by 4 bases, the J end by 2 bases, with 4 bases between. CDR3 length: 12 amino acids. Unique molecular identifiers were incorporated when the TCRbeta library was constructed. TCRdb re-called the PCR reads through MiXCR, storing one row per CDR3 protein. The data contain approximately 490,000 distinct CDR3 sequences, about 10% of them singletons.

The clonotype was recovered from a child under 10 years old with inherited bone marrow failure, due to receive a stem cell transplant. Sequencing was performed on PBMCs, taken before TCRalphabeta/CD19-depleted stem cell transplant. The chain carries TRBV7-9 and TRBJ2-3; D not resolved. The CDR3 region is CASSSYTDTQYF. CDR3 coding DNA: TGTGCCAGCAGCTCCTACACAGATACGCAGTATTTT.